The T cell receptor (beta chain) under discussion was sequenced for a study of T cell responses to AZD1222 COVID-19 vaccine. Study-level findings and limits: Targets within unmutated variant regions were reportedly found for nearly half of spike-specific TCRs. Most donors were white British, females outnumbered males, and clonal diversity was possibly underestimated.

As regards this clone: Its antigen is undetermined.

The CDR3 spans 18 residues. Looked up from germline, CDR1 is LNHNV and CDR2 is YYDKDF (reference sequence). Trimming cost V 1 base and J 5 bases, with 20 bases left between them. The method was immunoSEQ multiplex PCR; TCRdb's version includes in-frame clones alone and lacks a portion of them. Here the sample spans 75,000 to 100,000 clones, 85% to 90% being singletons. The rearrangement uses TRBV15 and TRBJ2-2; D is perhaps TRBD1 (6 bases). Specimen: peripheral blood, collected on day 0 of AZD1222 vaccination. This sequence was found in an adult in good health. The CDR3 sequence: CATSRAPKRTAETGELFF. The CDR3 coding sequence is TGTGCCACCAGCAGAGCCCCGAAAAGGACAGCGGAAACCGGGGAGCTGTTTTTT.